Following are 21 T cell receptor beta chains from one sample sequenced in a study of blood T cells in healthy people across ages. Primed by a sample-barcoded 5' primer and a J-beta primer mix, a second PCR proceeded for 7 to 11 cycles. TCRdb re-called the 5' RACE reads with MiXCR, one entry per CDR3 protein. The top ten hold about 7.7% of the sample, which has about 1.7 million distinct CDR3 sequences, 25% to 30% seen once. The sample comprised blood. These receptors were collected from a woman aged 25 to 39 in good health.

In this sample, this clonotype turned up a few times. This chain connects TRBV20-1 to TRBJ2-7; 7 bases map to TRBD2. J gave up 4 bases and V 5 bases, and 8 bases lay outside the gene matches. Germline-derived CDR1 and CDR2 are DFQATT and SNEGSKA (reference sequence). The CDR3 spans 13 residues. This chain's CDR3 is CSAGGGERYEQYF. The CDR3 region has the DNA TGCAGTGCTGGGGGGGGGGAACGATACGAGCAGTACTTC.

This clonotype turned up a few times. The chain uses TRBV5-1 and TRBJ1-2; no firm D call. Germline loops: CDR1 SGHRS, CDR2 YFSETQ. V lost 0 bases to trimming and J lost 4 bases, with 10 bases between them. The CDR3 totals 14 residues. For the CDR3, the DNA is TGCGCCAGCAGCTTGGTCGGAGGGAGCTATGGCTACACCTTC. Amino acids: CASSLVGGSYGYTF.

CDR3 in amino acids: CASSLGSSGRQYEQFF. The CDR3 DNA sequence: TGTGCCAGCAGCTTAGGCTCTAGCGGGAGGCAGTATGAGCAGTTCTTC. This chain links TRBV11-3 with TRBJ2-1; 11 nucleotides agree with TRBD2. CDR1 and CDR2 (germline): SGHNT, YENEEA. Trimming at V came to 1 base and at J to 8 bases, leaving 7 bases not matched to a gene. This CDR3 has 16 amino acids.

V gene TRBV20-1 combines with J gene TRBJ2-7, with TRBD1 matching 7 bases. V shed 6 bases, J shed 5 bases, and the junction held 10 bases outside the gene matches. The CDR3 covers 13 residues. Germline V gene lookup returns CDR1 DFQATT and CDR2 SNEGSKA (reference sequence). The CDR3 reads CSAQKQGIHEQYF. CDR3 sequence (DNA): TGCAGTGCACAGAAACAGGGGATCCACGAGCAGTACTTC.

This clonotype was detected ten times or more. This chain joins TRBV12-3 or TRBV12-4 and TRBJ2-5, with D hard to call. The CDR3 loop spans 12 amino acids. Deletions cut 3 bases from V and 3 bases from J, with 5 bases between. The CDR3 protein is CASSFLEETQYF. The CDR3 DNA reads as TGTGCCAGCAGTTTCTTAGAAGAGACCCAGTACTTC.

This chain joins TRBV7-2 and TRBJ1-5; D is possibly TRBD1 (5 bases). Trimming removed 5 bases from V and 2 bases from J, with 13 bases in between. The CDR3 has 15 amino acids. From germline, CDR1 is SGHTA and CDR2 FQGNSA. CDR3 coding DNA: TGTGCCAGCAGCGATCAGGGTAGTCGCAATCAGCCCCAGCATTTT. Translating gives CASSDQGSRNQPQHF.

V is TRBV10-2 and J is TRBJ2-1; no firm D call. Per the germline V gene, CDR1 is WSHSY and CDR2 is SAAADI. The ends were cut back, 5 bases at V and 5 bases at J, with 19 bases in the middle. The CDR3 consists of 16 residues. Here the CDR3 DNA reads TGCGCCAGCAGTCCCCTAGAACATCTCTGGAACAATGAGCAGTTCTTC. This codes for CASSPLEHLWNNEQFF.

The rearrangement joins TRBV6-5 to TRBJ1-5; 7 bases align to TRBD1. The CDR3 consists of 14 residues. Germline lookup yields CDR1 MNHEY and CDR2 SVGAGI. V gave up 2 bases and J gave up 7 bases; unmatched junction bases: 5. The CDR3 protein is CASSYQQGIQPQHF. The CDR3, as DNA: TGTGCCAGCAGTTACCAACAGGGGATCCAGCCCCAGCATTTT.

In its sample, this clonotype was seen many times. The CDR3 coding sequence is TGTGCCAGCAGCCGGGACAGGGGATATGAAAAACTGTTTTTT. Its translation is CASSRDRGYEKLFF. This rearrangement joins TRBV7-2 to TRBJ1-4, with 10 bases lining up with TRBD1. Germline V gene data show CDR1 as SGHTA and CDR2 as FQGNSA. There are 14 residues in the CDR3. The J segment lost 6 bases and the V segment lost 5 bases, leaving 3 bases of the junction unmatched.

J is TRBJ1-1 and V is TRBV7-2, with D unclear. The V gene's germline CDR1 is SGHTA and CDR2 FQGNSA. CDR3 size: 15 residues. With 5 bases removed from V and 5 bases from J, the gap between germline ends came to 18 bases. Written as DNA, the CDR3 is TGTGCCAGCAGCCCTAGTCCCATTAGTAGAACTGAAGCTTTCTTT. Translating it yields CASSPSPISRTEAFF.

The gene calls are TRBV7-8 and TRBJ2-3; D possibly corresponds to TRBD2 (6 bases). The CDR3 consists of 18 residues. CDR1 and CDR2 (germline): SGHVS, FQNEAQ. With 0 bases removed from V and 2 bases from J, the gap between germline ends came to 18 bases. The chain's CDR3 is CASSLAPTSGSPTDTQYF. CDR3 DNA sequence: TGTGCCAGCAGCTTAGCCCCGACTAGTGGGAGCCCCACAGATACGCAGTATTTT.

This rearrangement joins TRBV20-1 to TRBJ1-1; tentative D call: TRBD1 (5 bases). CDR1 is DFQATT, CDR2 SNEGSKA, per germline (reference sequence). CDR3 length equals 15 residues. Trimming pared 5 bases from V and 0 bases from J, leaving 16 bases between. This chain's CDR3 is CSASTPGYVNTEAFF. CDR3 bases: TGCAGTGCTTCAACCCCAGGGTACGTGAACACTGAAGCTTTCTTT.

J is TRBJ2-5 and V is TRBV29-1; 9 positions agree with TRBD2. Germline CDR1 SQVTM, CDR2 ANQGSEA. V shed 3 bases, J shed 3 bases, and the junction held 5 bases outside the gene matches. The CDR3 loop spans 14 amino acids. CDR3 bases: TGCAGCGTTGAGTCGAGACTAGCGGAAGAGACCCAGTACTTC. This encodes CSVESRLAEETQYF.

This chain uses TRBV29-1 with TRBJ2-3; 8 nucleotides align to TRBD1. Per the germline V gene, CDR1 is SQVTM and CDR2 is ANQGSEA. The CDR3 sequence is 13 residues long. J was trimmed by 5 bases and V by 4 bases; bases with no gene match: 5. The CDR3: CSVGQGSRDTQYF. In nucleotides, the CDR3 is TGCAGCGTTGGACAGGGGTCGAGAGATACGCAGTATTTT.

The V and J genes are TRBV11-2 and TRBJ1-1; no clear D gene. Trimming stripped 1 base from V and 5 bases from J, with 11 bases between. The CDR3 is made up of 14 amino acids. Germline CDR1 is SGHAT and CDR2 is FQNNGV. The CDR3 coding sequence is TGTGCCAGCAGCTTAGGGGCTGAGAGGACTGAAGCTTTCTTT. Residues: CASSLGAERTEAFF.

This clonotype was observed a handful of times. The gene calls are TRBV20-1 and TRBJ2-4; TRBD2 matches at 7 bases. The length of the CDR3 is 13 residues. CDR1 DFQATT and CDR2 SNEGSKA come from the germline V gene (reference sequence). With V trimmed by 1 base and J by 8 bases, 5 bases remained unmatched. The CDR3 DNA is TGCAGTGCTAGAGTCGGGGGAGGGCACATTCAGTACTTC. This translates into CSARVGGGHIQYF.

The chain uses TRBV20-1 and TRBJ2-1, with D maybe TRBD2 (6 bases). The CDR3 runs 15 residues. The V gene lost 5 bases and the J gene lost 5 bases, with 19 bases spanning the gap. Germline V gene data show CDR1 as DFQATT and CDR2 as SNEGSKA (reference sequence). The CDR3 DNA reads as TGCAGTGCTTGGGGACTCGGTGGAGGGGACAATGAGCAGTTCTTC. Amino acid sequence: CSAWGLGGGDNEQFF.

The chain employs TRBV5-1 and TRBJ2-7; perhaps TRBD1 as D (6 bases). In germline, CDR1 is SGHRS, CDR2 YFSETQ. This CDR3 contains 15 residues. V was trimmed by 0 bases and J by 3 bases, leaving 13 bases between them. For the CDR3, the DNA is TGCGCCAGCAGCTTGGAAGGGGCAGGGGTCTACGAGCAGTACTTC. Encoded protein: CASSLEGAGVYEQYF.

This chain uses TRBV5-1 with TRBJ2-1; D gene uncertain. Trimming shortened V by 1 base and J by 0 bases, and 11 bases separated the two germline ends. Germline loops: CDR1 SGHRS, CDR2 YFSETQ. CDR3 length: 16 amino acids. Here the CDR3 reads CASSLSSADSYNEQFF. CDR3 sequence (DNA): TGCGCCAGCAGCTTGTCGTCGGCGGACTCCTACAATGAGCAGTTCTTC.

This clonotype was found a few times. V usage is TRBV6-5 and J usage is TRBJ1-2, with D possibly being TRBD1 (5 bases). Trimming stripped 6 bases from V and 6 bases from J, with 11 bases between. The CDR3 extends over 12 amino acids. Germline CDR1 and CDR2: MNHEY and SVGAGI. CDR3 amino acids: CASSPGQNGYTF. The CDR3 DNA reads TGTGCCAGCAGCCCCGGACAAAATGGCTACACCTTC.

The sample holds many counts of this clonotype. The chain uses TRBV6-5 and TRBJ2-1; the match to TRBD2 covers 8 bases. The CDR3 extends over 15 amino acids. Germline V gene data show CDR1 as MNHEY and CDR2 as SVGAGI. With 5 bases clipped from V and 4 bases from J, the junction kept 7 bases outside the gene matches. CDR3 residues: CASSRAGGYYNEQFF. The CDR3 nucleotides are TGTGCCAGCAGTAGGGCGGGGGGCTATTACAATGAGCAGTTCTTC.